This T cell receptor (beta chain) stems from a study of naive and memory T cell subsets. Findings and limits, study-wide: Naive and memory repertoire findings lacked a ground truth for validation. Naive repertoires, especially CD8, held a few larger clonotypes, possibly memory cells re-expressing CD45RA.

Germline assignment: CDR1 SGHNT and CDR2 YENEEA. The CDR3 is made up of 15 amino acids. With 4 bases clipped from V and 5 bases from J, the junction kept 7 bases outside the gene matches. The beta constant-region primer was an equimolar mix of two oligonucleotides covering TRBC1 and TRBC2. Nested alpha and beta constant-region primers with the SP2 primer drove four PCR rounds on ligated cDNA. Via MiXCR, TCRdb re-called the UMI-ligation and nested PCR reads, giving one row per CDR3 protein. The sample records over 130,000 distinct CDR3 sequences, under 25% being singletons. This clonotype was seen a few times. Its antigen is not known.

The sample consisted of naive CD8+ T cells from blood. This sequence was found in a human donor in good health. V is TRBV11-3 and J is TRBJ1-5; 8 nucleotides align to TRBD1. DNA for the CDR3: TGTGCCAGCAGCTCCTCGGACAGGGACGATCAGCCCCAGCATTTT. Amino acid sequence: CASSSSDRDDQPQHF.